This note documents a single TCR beta chain sequence. Its cognate antigen is unknown. The data originate from a study of T cells in localized non-small cell lung cancer. Study conclusions and caveats: Higher blood T cell density went with longer overall survival. Sequence data derive from only one tumor region, so heterogeneity remains possible. Uninvolved adjacent lung showed higher T cell clonality than tumor. In adjacent lung, a median approximately 60 of the top 100 tumor clones were found.

Profiling relied on immunoSEQ multiplex PCR, and the TCRdb table lists in-frame clones only, not all of them. The table lists over 20,000 clones, 92% of them singletons. Germline CDR1 reads SGHAT; CDR2 reads FQNNGV. The CDR3 contains 17 residues. The V and J ends lost 3 bases and 5 bases, in that order; junction bases with no gene match: 10. Specimen: peripheral blood, collected before any cancer treatment. This TCR came from a man aged 40 to 70 with stage III squamous cell lung carcinoma. This chain joins TRBV11-2 and TRBJ2-2; TRBD2 matches 9 bases. The CDR3 reads CASSFRRGGPRTGELFF. The DNA for the CDR3 is TGTGCCAGCAGCTTCCGGCGGGGGGGCCCGAGGACCGGGGAGCTGTTTTTT.